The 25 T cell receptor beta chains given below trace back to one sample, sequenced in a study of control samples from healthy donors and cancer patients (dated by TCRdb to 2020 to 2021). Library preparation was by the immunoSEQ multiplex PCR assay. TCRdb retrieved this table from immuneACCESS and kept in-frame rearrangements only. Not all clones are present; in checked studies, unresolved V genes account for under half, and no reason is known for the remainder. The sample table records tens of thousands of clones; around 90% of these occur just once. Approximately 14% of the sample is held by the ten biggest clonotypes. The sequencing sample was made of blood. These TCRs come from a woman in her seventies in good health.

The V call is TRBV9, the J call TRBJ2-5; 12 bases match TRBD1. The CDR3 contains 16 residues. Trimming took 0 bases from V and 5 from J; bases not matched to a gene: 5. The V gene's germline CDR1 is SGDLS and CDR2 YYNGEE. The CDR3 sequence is CASSVAGTGGRETQYF. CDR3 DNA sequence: TGTGCCAGCAGCGTAGCCGGGACAGGGGGCCGGGAGACCCAGTACTTC.

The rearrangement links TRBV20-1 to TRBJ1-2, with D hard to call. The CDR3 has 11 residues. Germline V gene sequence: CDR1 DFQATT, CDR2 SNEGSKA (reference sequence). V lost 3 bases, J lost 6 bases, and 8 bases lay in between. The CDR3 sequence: CSASAGNGYTF. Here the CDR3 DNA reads TGCAGTGCTAGTGCCGGGAATGGCTACACCTTC.

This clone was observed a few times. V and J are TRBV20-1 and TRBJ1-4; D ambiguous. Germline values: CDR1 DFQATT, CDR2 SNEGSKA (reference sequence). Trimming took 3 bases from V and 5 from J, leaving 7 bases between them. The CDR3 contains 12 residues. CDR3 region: CSASSQNEKLFF. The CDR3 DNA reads TGCAGTGCTAGTTCACAGAATGAAAAACTGTTTTTT.

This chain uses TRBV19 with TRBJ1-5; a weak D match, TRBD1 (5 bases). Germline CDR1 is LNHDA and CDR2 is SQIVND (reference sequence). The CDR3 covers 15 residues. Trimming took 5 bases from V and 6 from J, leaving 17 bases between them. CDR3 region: CASSQTDSGGQPQHF. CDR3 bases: TGTGCCAGTAGTCAAACGGACTCGGGGGGTCAGCCCCAGCATTTT.

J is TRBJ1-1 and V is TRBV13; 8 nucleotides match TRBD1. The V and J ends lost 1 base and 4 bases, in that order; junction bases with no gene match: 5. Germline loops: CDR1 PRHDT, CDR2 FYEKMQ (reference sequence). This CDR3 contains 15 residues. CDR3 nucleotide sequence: TGTGCCAGCAGCTTAGCGACAGGGGCAGGCACTGAAGCTTTCTTT. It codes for CASSLATGAGTEAFF.

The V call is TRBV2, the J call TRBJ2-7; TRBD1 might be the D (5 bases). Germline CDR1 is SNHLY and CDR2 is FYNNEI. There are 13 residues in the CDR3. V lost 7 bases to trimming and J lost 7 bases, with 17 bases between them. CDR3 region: CASTDRGPQEQYF. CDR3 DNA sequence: TGTGCCAGCACAGACAGAGGCCCACAGGAGCAGTACTTC.

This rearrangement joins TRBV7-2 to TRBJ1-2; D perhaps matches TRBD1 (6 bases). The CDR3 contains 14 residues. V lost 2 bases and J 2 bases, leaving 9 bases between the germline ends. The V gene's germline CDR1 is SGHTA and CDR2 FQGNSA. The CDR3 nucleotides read TGTGCCAGCAGCTTATCCCAGGGGAACTATGGCTACACCTTC. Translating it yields CASSLSQGNYGYTF.

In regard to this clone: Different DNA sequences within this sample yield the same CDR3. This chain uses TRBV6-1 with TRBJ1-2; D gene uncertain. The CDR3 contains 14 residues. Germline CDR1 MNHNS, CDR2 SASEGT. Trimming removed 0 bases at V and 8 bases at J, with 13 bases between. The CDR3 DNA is TGTGCCAGCAGTGAAGCCACCTTCTCTGGGGGCTACACCTTC. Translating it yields CASSEATFSGGYTF.

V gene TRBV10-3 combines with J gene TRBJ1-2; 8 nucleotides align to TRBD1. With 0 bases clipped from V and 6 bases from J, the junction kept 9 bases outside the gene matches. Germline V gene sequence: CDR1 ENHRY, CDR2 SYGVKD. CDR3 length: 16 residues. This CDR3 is CAISESGQGGVNGYTF. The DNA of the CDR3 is TGTGCCATCAGTGAGTCTGGACAGGGTGGGGTGAATGGCTACACCTTC.

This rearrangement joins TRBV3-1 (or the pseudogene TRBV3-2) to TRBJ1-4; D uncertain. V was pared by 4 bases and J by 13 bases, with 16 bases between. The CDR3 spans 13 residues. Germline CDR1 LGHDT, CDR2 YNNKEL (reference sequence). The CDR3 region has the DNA TGTGCCAGCAGCCTTCGGACGGGCTGGGGACTGTTTTTT. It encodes CASSLRTGWGLFF.

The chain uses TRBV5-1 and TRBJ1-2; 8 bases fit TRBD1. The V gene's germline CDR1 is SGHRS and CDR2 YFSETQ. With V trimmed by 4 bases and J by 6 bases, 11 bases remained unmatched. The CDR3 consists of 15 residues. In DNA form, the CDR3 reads TGCGCCAGCAGCATTGCGGGACAGGAGGCGAATGGCTACACCTTC. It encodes CASSIAGQEANGYTF. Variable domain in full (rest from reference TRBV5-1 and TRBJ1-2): KAGVTQTPRYLIKTRGQQVTLSCSPISGHRSVSWYQQTPGQGLQFLFEYFSETQRNKGNFPGRFSGRQFSNSRSEMNVSTLELGDSALYLCASSIAGQEANGYTFGSGTRLTVV.

The CDR3 nucleotides read TGTGCCAGCAGCCCTCGGGCCCGGTATGAAAAACTGTTTTTT. As protein: CASSPRARYEKLFF. The chain combines TRBV3-1 (or the pseudogene TRBV3-2) with TRBJ1-4; D gene uncertain. Trimming removed 4 bases at V and 6 bases at J, with 12 bases between. The CDR3 consists of 14 residues. The germline V gene encodes CDR1 LGHDT and CDR2 YNNKEL (reference sequence).

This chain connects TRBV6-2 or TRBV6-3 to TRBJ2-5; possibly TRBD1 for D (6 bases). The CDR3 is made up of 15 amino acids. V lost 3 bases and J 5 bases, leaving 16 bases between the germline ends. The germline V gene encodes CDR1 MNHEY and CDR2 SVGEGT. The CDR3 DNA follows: TGTGCCAGCAGTTATCCGACAGGTCAGGGGGAGACCCAGTACTTC. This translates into CASSYPTGQGETQYF.

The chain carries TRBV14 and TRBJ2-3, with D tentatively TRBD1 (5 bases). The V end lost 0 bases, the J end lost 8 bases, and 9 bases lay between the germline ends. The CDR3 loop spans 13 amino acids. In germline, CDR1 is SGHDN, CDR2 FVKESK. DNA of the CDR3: TGTGCCAGCAGCCAAGACAGGGTTGGTACGCAGTATTTT. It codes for CASSQDRVGTQYF.

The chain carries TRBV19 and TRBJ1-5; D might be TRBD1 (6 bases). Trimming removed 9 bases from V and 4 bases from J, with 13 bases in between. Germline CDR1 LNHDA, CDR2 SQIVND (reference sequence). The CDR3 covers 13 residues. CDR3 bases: TGTGCCAGCACCAGGGGTGGTAATCAGCCCCAGCATTTT. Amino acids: CASTRGGNQPQHF.

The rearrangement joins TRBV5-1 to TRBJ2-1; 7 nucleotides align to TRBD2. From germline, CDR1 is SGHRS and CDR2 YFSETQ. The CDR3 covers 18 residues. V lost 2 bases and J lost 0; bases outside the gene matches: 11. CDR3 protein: CASSLAGLIKSSYNEQFF. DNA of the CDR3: TGCGCCAGCAGCTTAGCGGGACTTATAAAGAGCTCCTACAATGAGCAGTTCTTC.

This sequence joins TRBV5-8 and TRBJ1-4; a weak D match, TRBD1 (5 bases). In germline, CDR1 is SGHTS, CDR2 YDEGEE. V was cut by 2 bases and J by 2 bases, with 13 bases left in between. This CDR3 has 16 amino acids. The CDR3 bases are TGTGCCAGCAGCTTCTTGTTGGGGGTGACTAATGAAAAACTGTTTTTT. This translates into CASSFLLGVTNEKLFF.

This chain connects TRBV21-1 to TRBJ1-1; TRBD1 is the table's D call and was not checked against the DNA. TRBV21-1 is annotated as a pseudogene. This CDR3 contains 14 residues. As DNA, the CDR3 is TGTGCCGGGGAGGACAGGCCACCGAACACTGAAGCTTTCTTT. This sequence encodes CAGEDRPPNTEAFF.

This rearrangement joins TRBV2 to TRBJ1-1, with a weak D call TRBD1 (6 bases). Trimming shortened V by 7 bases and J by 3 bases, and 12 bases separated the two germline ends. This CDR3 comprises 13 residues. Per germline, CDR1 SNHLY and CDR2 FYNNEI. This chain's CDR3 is CASNLQGYTEAFF. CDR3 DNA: TGTGCCAGCAATTTGCAGGGGTACACTGAAGCTTTCTTT.

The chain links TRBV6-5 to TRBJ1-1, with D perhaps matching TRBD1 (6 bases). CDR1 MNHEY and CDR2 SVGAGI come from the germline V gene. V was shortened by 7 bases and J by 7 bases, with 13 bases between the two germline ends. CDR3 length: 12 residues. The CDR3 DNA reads TGTGCCAGCAAGAGGGTAGGGGGTGAAGCTTTCTTT. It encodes CASKRVGGEAFF.

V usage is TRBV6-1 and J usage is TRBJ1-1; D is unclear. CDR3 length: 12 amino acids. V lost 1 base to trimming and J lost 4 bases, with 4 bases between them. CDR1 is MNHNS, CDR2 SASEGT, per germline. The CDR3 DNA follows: TGTGCCAGCAGTGAAGGGACCACTGAAGCTTTCTTT. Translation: CASSEGTTEAFF.

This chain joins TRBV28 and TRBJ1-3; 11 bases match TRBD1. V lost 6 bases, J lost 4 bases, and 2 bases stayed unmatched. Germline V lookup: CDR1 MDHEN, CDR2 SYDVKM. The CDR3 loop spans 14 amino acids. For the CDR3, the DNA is TGTGCCAGCAGGGGACAGGGGGGAGGAAACACCATATATTTT. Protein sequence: CASRGQGGGNTIYF.

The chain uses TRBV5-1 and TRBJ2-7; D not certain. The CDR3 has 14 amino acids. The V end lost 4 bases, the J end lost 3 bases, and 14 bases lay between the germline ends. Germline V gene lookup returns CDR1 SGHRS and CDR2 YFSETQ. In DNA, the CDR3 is TGCGCCAGCAGCGAAGACGGGTATAGCTACGAGCAGTACTTC. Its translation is CASSEDGYSYEQYF.

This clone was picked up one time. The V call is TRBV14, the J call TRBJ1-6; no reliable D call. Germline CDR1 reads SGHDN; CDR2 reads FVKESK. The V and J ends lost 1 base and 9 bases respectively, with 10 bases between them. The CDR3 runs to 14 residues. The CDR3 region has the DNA TGTGCCAGCAGCCAAGTGGGTTTGGGTTCACCCCTCCACTTT. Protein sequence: CASSQVGLGSPLHF.

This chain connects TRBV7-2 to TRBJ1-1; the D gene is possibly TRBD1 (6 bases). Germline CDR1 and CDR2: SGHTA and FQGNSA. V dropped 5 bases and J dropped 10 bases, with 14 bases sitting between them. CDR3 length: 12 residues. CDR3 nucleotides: TGTGCCAGCAGCCTGGGGGGGGCAGGAGCTTTCTTT. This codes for CASSLGGAGAFF.